A single sample gave rise to the 29 T cell receptor beta chains below, sequenced in a study of CD8 T cells in ankylosing spondylitis. Study-level results: Ankylosing spondylitis blood appeared to carry a characteristic TCR beta motif of several highly homologous variants.

Antigens for these TCRs are unknown. TCRdb itself ran the 5' RACE reads through MiXCR, one entry per CDR3 protein. The sample consists of 750,000 to 850,000 distinct CDR3 sequences, over 9.5% of them appearing once. Source material: blood, either unsorted or a sorted T cell fraction (not recorded which). Receptor source: a male donor with ankylosing spondylitis.

This clonotype was seen repeatedly, ten times or more. The CDR3 region has the DNA TGTGCCAGCAGGCACACTAGCGGGGGAACAGATACGCAGTATTTT. Its protein is CASRHTSGGTDTQYF. J is TRBJ2-3 and V is TRBV12-3 or TRBV12-4; 11 nucleotides agree with TRBD2. With 6 bases clipped from V and 3 bases from J, the junction kept 5 bases outside the gene matches. The CDR3 contains 15 residues.

This clonotype appeared a few times. The chain is built from TRBV10-3 and TRBJ2-3, with TRBD2 matching over 13 bases. Looked up from germline, CDR1 is ENHRY and CDR2 is SYGVKD. V lost 2 bases to trimming and J lost 6 bases; unmatched junction nucleotides: 2. The CDR3 consists of 15 residues. The CDR3: CAISEGLAGVDTQYF. CDR3 nucleotide sequence: TGTGCCATCAGTGAGGGACTAGCGGGGGTGGATACGCAGTATTTT.

This clonotype came up many times. V gene TRBV5-5 combines with J gene TRBJ2-5, with D tentatively TRBD1 (6 bases). The ends were cut back, 5 bases at V and 5 bases at J, with 13 bases in the middle. Per the germline V gene, CDR1 is SGHKS and CDR2 is YYEKEE (reference sequence). This CDR3 contains 13 residues. The CDR3 sequence is CASSPRGMETQYF. Here the CDR3 DNA reads TGTGCCAGCAGTCCGAGGGGGATGGAGACCCAGTACTTC.

This clonotype occurred many times. The chain joins TRBV7-2 to TRBJ1-5; D is unclear. Germline V gene lookup returns CDR1 SGHTA and CDR2 FQGNSA. Between the trimmed V and J ends, which lost 0 bases and 9 bases, there was a span of 9 bases. This CDR3 region has 13 residues. As DNA, the CDR3 is TGTGCCAGCAGCTTAGCGGCCGGGGTGCCCCAGCATTTT. Residues: CASSLAAGVPQHF.

The rearrangement links TRBV10-2 to TRBJ2-7; 12 nucleotides agree with TRBD2. The CDR3 sequence is 16 residues long. The germline V gene has CDR1 WSHSY and CDR2 SAAADI. J was trimmed by 0 bases and V by 4 bases; bases with no gene match: 4. CDR3 amino acids: CASSVRLAGVSYEQYF. The CDR3 DNA follows: TGCGCCAGCAGTGTAAGACTAGCGGGGGTCTCCTACGAGCAGTACTTC.

The CDR3 reads CASSGTHEQYF. CDR3 sequence (DNA): TGTGCCAGCAGCGGTACCCACGAGCAGTACTTC. The chain joins TRBV7-9 to TRBJ2-7; D not certain. CDR1 SEHNR and CDR2 FQNEAQ come from the germline V gene (reference sequence). The CDR3 totals 11 residues. The V end was cut by 5 bases, the J end by 5 bases, with 7 bases between.

V usage is TRBV20-1 and J usage is TRBJ2-7, with D perhaps given as TRBD1 or TRBD2 (5 bases each). Trimming removed 6 bases from V and 0 bases from J, with 15 bases in between. CDR1 DFQATT and CDR2 SNEGSKA come from the germline V gene (reference sequence). The CDR3 has 14 residues. CDR3 coding DNA: TGCAGTGCCCTTGGGGACGCTAGCTCCTACGAGCAGTACTTC. This sequence encodes CSALGDASSYEQYF.

This clonotype showed up just a few times. The CDR3 spells CASRTTGAAGELFF. CDR3 DNA sequence: TGCGCCAGCAGAACGACAGGGGCAGCCGGGGAGCTGTTTTTT. This chain joins TRBV5-1 and TRBJ2-2, with TRBD1 identical over 8 bases. This CDR3 is 14 amino acids long. Trimming cost V 5 bases and J 6 bases; bases outside gene matches: 6. CDR1 and CDR2 from the germline V gene are SGHRS and YFSETQ.

This clonotype was seen only a few times. The V call is TRBV6-5, the J call TRBJ2-5, with 7 bases matching TRBD2. Unmatched junction bases numbered 10, after V lost 5 bases and J lost 4 bases. This CDR3 region has 15 residues. CDR1 is MNHEY and CDR2 is SVGAGI in the germline V gene. CDR3 residues: CASSRPGGGRETQYF. For the CDR3, the DNA is TGTGCCAGCAGTCGTCCGGGGGGTGGCCGAGAGACCCAGTACTTC.

V and J are TRBV29-1 and TRBJ2-2; no firm D call. Germline assignment: CDR1 SQVTM and CDR2 ANQGSEA. This CDR3 is built from 11 residues. Trimming left V 7 bases short and J 3 bases short, with 6 bases between. In DNA form, the CDR3 reads TGCAGCGGCGTGTACACCGGGGAGCTGTTTTTT. This encodes CSGVYTGELFF.

V usage is TRBV14 and J usage is TRBJ2-1, with D perhaps TRBD2 (5 bases). Germline assignment: CDR1 SGHDN and CDR2 FVKESK. Trimming removed 3 bases at V and 9 bases at J, with 9 bases between. The CDR3 covers 12 residues. CDR3: CASSHGVVEQFF. The CDR3, as DNA: TGTGCCAGCAGCCACGGGGTAGTTGAGCAGTTCTTC.

This clonotype occurred a few times. This chain uses TRBV6-5 with TRBJ2-3; 10 nucleotides line up with TRBD2. V lost 4 bases to trimming and J lost 1 base; unmatched junction nucleotides: 5. This CDR3 has 16 residues. Germline V gene sequence: CDR1 MNHEY, CDR2 SVGAGI. CDR3 in DNA: TGTGCCAGCAGTTCGAAAAGCGGGAGGGGCACAGATACGCAGTATTTT. Translated, it gives CASSSKSGRGTDTQYF.

This clonotype has ten or more counts. The V gene is TRBV20-1, the J gene TRBJ1-5; D ambiguous. The CDR3 is made up of 12 amino acids. Germline V lookup: CDR1 DFQATT, CDR2 SNEGSKA (reference sequence). V lost 2 bases, J lost 2 bases, and 4 bases lay in between. The CDR3 DNA reads TGCAGTGCTAGAATGGGCAATCAGCCCCAGCATTTT. It is translated as CSARMGNQPQHF.

This clonotype turned up a few times. The chain's CDR3 is CASSQGLQGTGELFF. DNA of the CDR3: TGCGCCAGCAGCCAAGGCTTACAGGGCACCGGGGAGCTGTTTTTT. The chain employs TRBV4-1 and TRBJ2-2; D is possibly TRBD1 (6 bases). Trimming shortened V by 1 base and J by 4 bases, and 10 bases separated the two germline ends. This CDR3 is built from 15 residues. From germline, CDR1 is MGHRA and CDR2 YSYEKL.

There are a few counts of this clonotype. The rearrangement links TRBV7-9 to TRBJ2-1, with D hard to call. The germline gives CDR1 SEHNR, CDR2 FQNEAQ (reference sequence). The length of the CDR3 is 16 residues. The V end was cut by 0 bases, the J end by 7 bases, with 16 bases between. The CDR3 DNA reads as TGTGCCAGCAGCTTAGCAGTGCTTATAGAGAGTAATGAGCAGTTCTTC. Protein product: CASSLAVLIESNEQFF.

This clonotype appeared many times. This chain connects TRBV29-1 to TRBJ2-1; 8 nucleotides agree with TRBD2. This CDR3 contains 14 residues. Germline CDR1 SQVTM, CDR2 ANQGSEA. V shed 7 bases and J 4 bases; nucleotides not matched to a gene: 9. Here the CDR3 DNA reads TGCAGCGCGTTCTACGGGAGGGTTTACAATGAGCAGTTCTTC. It translates to CSAFYGRVYNEQFF.

This clonotype was counted only a few times. The rearrangement links TRBV20-1 to TRBJ2-1, with 10 bases identical to TRBD2. Germline CDR1 and CDR2: DFQATT and SNEGSKA (reference sequence). V lost 7 bases to trimming and J lost 5 bases; unmatched junction nucleotides: 2. This CDR3 contains 12 residues. This CDR3 is CSGTSGNNEQFF. The CDR3 coding sequence is TGCAGTGGGACTAGCGGAAACAATGAGCAGTTCTTC.

A few counts support this clonotype. V usage is TRBV7-2 and J usage is TRBJ1-1; D remains unclear. CDR3 length equals 14 residues. Germline V lookup: CDR1 SGHTA, CDR2 FQGNSA. V was pared by 6 bases and J by 1 base, with 12 bases between. This CDR3 reads CASSPFRGNTEAFF. The CDR3 DNA reads as TGTGCCAGCAGTCCTTTTCGGGGGAACACTGAAGCTTTCTTT.

The chain combines TRBV7-2 with TRBJ1-5; weak D call: TRBD1 (6 bases). The CDR3 loop spans 16 amino acids. From germline, CDR1 is SGHTA and CDR2 FQGNSA. Trimming cost V 0 bases and J 5 bases, with 14 bases left between them. The CDR3 region is CASSLALGGGDQPQHF. DNA for the CDR3: TGTGCCAGCAGCTTAGCGCTCGGGGGGGGCGATCAGCCCCAGCATTTT. Complete variable domain (other parts from reference TRBV7-2 and TRBJ1-5): GAGVSQSPSNKVTEKGKDVELRCDPISGHTALYWYRQSLGQGLEFLIYFQGNSAPDKSGLPSDRFSAERTGGSVSTLTIQRTQQEDSAVYLCASSLALGGGDQPQHFGDGTRLSIL.

This clonotype was seen only a few times. The rearrangement joins TRBV5-1 to TRBJ2-2; D unclear. CDR3 size: 14 residues. Trimming took off 1 base at V and 2 bases at J, with 6 bases between the two ends. Germline V gene sequence: CDR1 SGHRS, CDR2 YFSETQ. This chain's CDR3 is CASSLMGNTGELFF. The CDR3 coding sequence is TGCGCCAGCAGCTTGATGGGAAACACCGGGGAGCTGTTTTTT.

There are a few counts of this clonotype. The rearrangement joins TRBV6-5 to TRBJ1-4; D unclear. Deletions cut 4 bases from V and 6 bases from J, with 15 bases between. The germline gives CDR1 MNHEY, CDR2 SVGAGI. The CDR3 runs to 15 residues. The CDR3 spells CASSLPEPRDEKLFF. DNA for the CDR3: TGTGCCAGCAGTTTACCGGAACCCCGGGATGAAAAACTGTTTTTT.

This chain uses TRBV24-1 with TRBJ1-1; D ambiguous. Germline V gene sequence: CDR1 KGHDR, CDR2 SFDVKD. The CDR3 runs 15 residues. V lost 4 bases, J lost 1 base, and 12 bases lay in between. For the CDR3, the DNA is TGTGCCACCAGTGACCCATACTCAGAGAACACTGAAGCTTTCTTT. Residues: CATSDPYSENTEAFF.

The sample holds a few counts of this clonotype. The rearrangement links TRBV4-3 to TRBJ1-2; D is unresolved. V lost 0 bases, J lost 4 bases, and 3 bases lay in between. Germline lookup yields CDR1 LGHNA and CDR2 YSLEER. This CDR3 is built from 12 residues. The CDR3 here is CASSQDFYGYTF. CDR3 nucleotides: TGCGCCAGCAGCCAAGATTTCTATGGCTACACCTTC.

Here the CDR3 reads CAWSGGVGSSYNSPLHF. DNA for the CDR3: TGTGCCTGGAGTGGAGGAGTTGGGAGCTCCTATAATTCACCCCTCCACTTT. The rearrangement uses TRBV30 and TRBJ1-6; D not resolved. CDR3 length: 17 residues. Germline CDR1 reads GTSNPN; CDR2 reads SVGIG (reference sequence). With 1 base removed from V and 0 bases from J, the gap between germline ends came to 13 bases.

This clonotype was seen a few times. The rearrangement joins TRBV12-3 or TRBV12-4 to TRBJ2-3, with TRBD1 matching over 9 bases. V was pared by 3 bases and J by 4 bases, with 8 bases of the junction left unmatched. The CDR3 is made up of 16 amino acids. CDR3 in DNA: TGTGCCAGCAGTTTTCGGACAGGGGTTGAGTCAGATACGCAGTATTTT. Encoded protein: CASSFRTGVESDTQYF.

V is TRBV6-5 and J is TRBJ2-2; D not resolved. In germline, CDR1 is MNHEY, CDR2 SVGAGI. V was cut by 4 bases and J by 4 bases, with 7 bases left in between. The CDR3 covers 13 residues. The CDR3 DNA reads TGTGCCAGCAGTTGGCGGTCCACCGGGGAGCTGTTTTTT. Amino acid sequence: CASSWRSTGELFF.

V gene TRBV20-1 combines with J gene TRBJ2-2, with D tentatively TRBD2 (5 bases). V was pared by 1 base and J by 4 bases, with 13 bases between. The CDR3 is 15 residues long. Germline CDR1 and CDR2: DFQATT and SNEGSKA (reference sequence). The CDR3 DNA sequence: TGCAGTGCTAGAGTGAGGGCCCGTGGCACCGGGGAGCTGTTTTTT. As protein: CSARVRARGTGELFF.

The rearrangement joins TRBV4-2 to TRBJ2-7; a possible D gene is TRBD1 (5 bases). The CDR3 runs to 14 residues. Germline assignment: CDR1 LGHNA and CDR2 YNFKEQ. The germline V and J ends were trimmed by 3 bases and 4 bases, with 13 bases remaining between them. The CDR3: CASSHAASGYEQYF. CDR3 nucleotides: TGTGCCAGCAGCCATGCCGCATCAGGGTACGAGCAGTACTTC.

This chain joins TRBV6-1 and TRBJ2-1; D not certain. This CDR3 spans 11 amino acids. Germline CDR1 is MNHNS and CDR2 is SASEGT. Trimming took off 2 bases at V and 15 bases at J, with 11 bases between the two ends. The CDR3 loop reads CASSEWVIPFF. CDR3 sequence (DNA): TGTGCCAGCAGTGAATGGGTGATTCCGTTCTTC.